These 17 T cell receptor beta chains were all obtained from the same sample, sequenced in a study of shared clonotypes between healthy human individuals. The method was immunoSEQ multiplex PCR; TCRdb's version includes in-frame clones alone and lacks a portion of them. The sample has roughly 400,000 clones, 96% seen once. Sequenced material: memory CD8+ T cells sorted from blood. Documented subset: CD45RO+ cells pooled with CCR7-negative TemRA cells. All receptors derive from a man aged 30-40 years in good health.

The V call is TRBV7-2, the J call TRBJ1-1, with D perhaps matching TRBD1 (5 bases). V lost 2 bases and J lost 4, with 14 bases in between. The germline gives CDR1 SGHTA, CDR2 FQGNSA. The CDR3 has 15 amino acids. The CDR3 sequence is CASSLRGPGSTEAFF. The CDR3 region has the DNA TGTGCCAGCAGCTTAAGGGGACCTGGGAGCACTGAAGCTTTCTTT.

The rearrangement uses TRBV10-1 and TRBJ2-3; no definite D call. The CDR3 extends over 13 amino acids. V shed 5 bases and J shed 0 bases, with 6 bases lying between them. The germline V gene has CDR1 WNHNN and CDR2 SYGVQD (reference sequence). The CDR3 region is CASSKDSTDTQYF. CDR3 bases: TGCGCCAGCAGTAAAGACAGCACAGATACGCAGTATTTT.

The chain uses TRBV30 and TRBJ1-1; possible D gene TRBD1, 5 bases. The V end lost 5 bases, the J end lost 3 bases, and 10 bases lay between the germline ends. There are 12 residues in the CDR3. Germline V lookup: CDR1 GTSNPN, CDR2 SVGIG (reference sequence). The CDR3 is CAWGGSYTEAFF. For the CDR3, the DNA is TGTGCCTGGGGGGGATCGTACACTGAAGCTTTCTTT.

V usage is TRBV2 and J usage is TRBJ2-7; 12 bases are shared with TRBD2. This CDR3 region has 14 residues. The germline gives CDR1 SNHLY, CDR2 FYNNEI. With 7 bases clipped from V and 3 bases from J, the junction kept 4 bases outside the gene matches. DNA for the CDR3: TGTGCCAGCATCGGACTAGCGGGGATCTACGAGCAGTACTTC. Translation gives CASIGLAGIYEQYF. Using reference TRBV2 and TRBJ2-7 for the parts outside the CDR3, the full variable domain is EPEVTQTPSHQVTQMGQEVILRCVPISNHLYFYWYRQILGQKVEFLVSFYNNEISEKSEIFDDQFSVERPDGSNFTLKIRSTKLEDSAMYFCASIGLAGIYEQYFGPGTRLTVT.

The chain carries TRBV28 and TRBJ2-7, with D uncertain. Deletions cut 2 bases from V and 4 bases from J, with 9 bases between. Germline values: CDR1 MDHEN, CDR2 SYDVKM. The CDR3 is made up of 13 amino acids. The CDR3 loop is CASSLTLLYEQYF. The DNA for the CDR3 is TGTGCCAGCAGTTTAACCCTTTTGTACGAGCAGTACTTC. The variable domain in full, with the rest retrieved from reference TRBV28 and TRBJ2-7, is DVKVTQSSRYLVKRTGEKVFLECVQDMDHENMFWYRQDPGLGLRLIYFSYDVKMKEKGDIPEGYSVSREKKERFSLILESASTNQTSMYLCASSLTLLYEQYFGPGTRLTVT.

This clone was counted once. The CDR3 DNA sequence: TGTGCCAGCAGCCAAGCGGGAGGGGCGAACACCGGGGAGCTGTTTTTT. It codes for CASSQAGGANTGELFF. V usage is TRBV11-2 and J usage is TRBJ2-2; TRBD2 aligns across 10 bases. The V gene end was trimmed by 5 bases and the J gene end by 0 bases; junction bases not matched to a gene: 3. This CDR3 has 16 residues. Germline assignment: CDR1 SGHAT and CDR2 FQNNGV. Complete variable domain (other parts from reference TRBV11-2 and TRBJ2-2): EAGVAQSPRYKIIEKRQSVAFWCNPISGHATLYWYQQILGQGPKLLIQFQNNGVVDDSQLPKDRFSAERLKGVDSTLKIQPAKLEDSAVYLCASSQAGGANTGELFFGEGSRLTVL.

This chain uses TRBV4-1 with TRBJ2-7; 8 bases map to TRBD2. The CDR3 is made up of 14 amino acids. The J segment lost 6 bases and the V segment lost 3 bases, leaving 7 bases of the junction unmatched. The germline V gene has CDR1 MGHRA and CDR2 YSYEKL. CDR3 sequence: CASSHRAGTSEQYF. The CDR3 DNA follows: TGCGCCAGCAGCCATAGAGCCGGGACTAGCGAGCAGTACTTC.

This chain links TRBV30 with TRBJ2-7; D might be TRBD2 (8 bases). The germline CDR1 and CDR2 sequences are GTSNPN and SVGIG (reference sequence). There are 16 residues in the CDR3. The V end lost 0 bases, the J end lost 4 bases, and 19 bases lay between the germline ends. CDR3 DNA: TGTGCCTGGAGTGTAGGGGGCGTCGGGAGGGAGTACGAGCAGTACTTC. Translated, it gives CAWSVGGVGREYEQYF.

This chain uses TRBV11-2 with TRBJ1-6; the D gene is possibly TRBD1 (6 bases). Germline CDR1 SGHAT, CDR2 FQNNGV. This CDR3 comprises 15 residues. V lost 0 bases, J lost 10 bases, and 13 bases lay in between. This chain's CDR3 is CASSLELQGNSPLHF. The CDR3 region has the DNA TGTGCCAGCAGCTTAGAATTGCAGGGGAACTCACCCCTCCACTTT. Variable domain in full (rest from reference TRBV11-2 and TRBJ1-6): EAGVAQSPRYKIIEKRQSVAFWCNPISGHATLYWYQQILGQGPKLLIQFQNNGVVDDSQLPKDRFSAERLKGVDSTLKIQPAKLEDSAVYLCASSLELQGNSPLHFGNGTRLTVT.

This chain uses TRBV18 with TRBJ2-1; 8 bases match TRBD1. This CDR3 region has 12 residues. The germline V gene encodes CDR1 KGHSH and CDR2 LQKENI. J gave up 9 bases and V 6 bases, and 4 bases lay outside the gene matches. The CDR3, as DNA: TGTGCCAGCTCTCTAGACAGGGGTGAGCAGTTCTTC. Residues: CASSLDRGEQFF.

The CDR3 loop reads CASSMFGAYSNQPQHF. CDR3 DNA: TGTGCCAGTAGTATGTTCGGGGCATATAGCAATCAGCCCCAGCATTTT. The gene calls are TRBV19 and TRBJ1-5; TRBD1 is a possible D gene (5 bases). This CDR3 contains 16 residues. V lost 3 bases to trimming and J lost 0 bases, with 12 bases between them. Germline loops: CDR1 LNHDA, CDR2 SQIVND (reference sequence).

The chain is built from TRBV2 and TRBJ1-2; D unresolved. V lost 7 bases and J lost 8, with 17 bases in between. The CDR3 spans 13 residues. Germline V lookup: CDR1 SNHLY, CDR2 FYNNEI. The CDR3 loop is CASMRTDLRGYTF. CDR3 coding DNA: TGTGCCAGCATGAGAACAGACCTTCGGGGCTACACCTTC. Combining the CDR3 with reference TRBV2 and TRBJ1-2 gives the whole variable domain EPEVTQTPSHQVTQMGQEVILRCVPISNHLYFYWYRQILGQKVEFLVSFYNNEISEKSEIFDDQFSVERPDGSNFTLKIRSTKLEDSAMYFCASMRTDLRGYTFGSGTRLTVV.

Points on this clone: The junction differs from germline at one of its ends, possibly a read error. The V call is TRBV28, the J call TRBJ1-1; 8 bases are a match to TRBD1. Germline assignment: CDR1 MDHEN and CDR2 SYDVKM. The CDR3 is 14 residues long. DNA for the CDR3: TGTGCCAGCAGGGTGGACAGGGTGAAGACTGAAGCTTTCTTT. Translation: CASRVDRVKTEAFF.

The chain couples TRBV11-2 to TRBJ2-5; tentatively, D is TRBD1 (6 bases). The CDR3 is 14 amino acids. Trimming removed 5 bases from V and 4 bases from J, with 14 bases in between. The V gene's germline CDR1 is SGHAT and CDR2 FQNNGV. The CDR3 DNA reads TGTGCCAGCAGCGAGACAGGATCCCGAGAGACCCAGTACTTC. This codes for CASSETGSRETQYF.

In nucleotides, the CDR3 is TGTGCCAGCAAGCTGGGACGGGGCACTGAAGCTTTCTTT. Translation: CASKLGRGTEAFF. The chain recombines TRBV6-5 with TRBJ1-1; possibly TRBD1 for D (5 bases). V was shortened by 7 bases and J by 4 bases, with 13 bases between the two germline ends. CDR1 and CDR2 from the germline V gene are MNHEY and SVGAGI. This CDR3 region has 13 residues.

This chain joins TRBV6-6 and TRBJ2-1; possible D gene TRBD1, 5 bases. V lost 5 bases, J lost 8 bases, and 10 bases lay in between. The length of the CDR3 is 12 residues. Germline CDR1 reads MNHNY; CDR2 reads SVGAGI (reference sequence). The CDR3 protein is CASSLQGDEQFF. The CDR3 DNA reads TGTGCCAGCAGTCTCCAGGGCGATGAGCAGTTCTTC.

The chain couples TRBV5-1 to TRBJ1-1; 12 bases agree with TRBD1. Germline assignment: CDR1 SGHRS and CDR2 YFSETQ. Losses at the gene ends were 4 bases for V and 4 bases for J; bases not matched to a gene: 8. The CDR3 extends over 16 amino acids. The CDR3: CASSAGDRGPATEAFF. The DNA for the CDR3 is TGCGCCAGCAGCGCGGGGGACAGGGGGCCGGCCACTGAAGCTTTCTTT.